This T cell receptor (beta chain) originates from a study of response to subunit inactivated influenza vaccine. Whole-study findings and limits: Authors suggested that a seasonal influenza vaccination recruits few new T cells each time.

This clonotype was observed a handful of times. What it binds is not known. V was pared by 5 bases and J by 7 bases, with 5 bases of the junction left unmatched. The CDR3 loop spans 14 amino acids. Germline V gene lookup returns CDR1 SGHTA and CDR2 FQGNSA. From the RT-PCR reads, TCRdb called clonotypes with MiXCR, one entry per CDR3 protein. The table lists hundreds of thousands of distinct CDR3 sequences, roughly 14% of them singletons, with roughly 6.4% in the top ten. The V and J genes are TRBV7-2 and TRBJ1-2; 12 bases are shared with TRBD1. The sample in question was PBMCs from blood, obtained approximately 15 days before vaccination. This TCR was recovered from a man aged 45 to 65 who received an inactivated influenza vaccine. CDR3: CASSLRDRGRGYTF. CDR3 nucleotides: TGTGCCAGCAGCCTACGGGACAGGGGGCGTGGCTACACCTTC. Based on the CDR3 plus reference TRBV7-2 and TRBJ1-2, the full variable domain is GAGVSQSPSNKVTEKGKDVELRCDPISGHTALYWYRQSLGQGLEFLIYFQGNSAPDKSGLPSDRFSAERTGGSVSTLTIQRTQQEDSAVYLCASSLRDRGRGYTFGSGTRLTVV.